The source of this T cell receptor beta chain is a study of T-cell memory formation after mild COVID-19. Study information: Largely donor-specific sequence clusters came from two donors. Study observations and caveats: Contracting CD4+ clones lay largely in CM and EM, with CD8+ ones residing in EMRA.

As regards this clonotype: Its antigen is not known.

The V end was cut by 1 base, the J end by 0 bases, with 3 bases between. CDR3 length equals 13 residues. The germline CDR1 and CDR2 sequences are SGHTA and FQGTGA. 5'RACE primed from the constant segment yielded TCR alpha and TCR beta cDNA libraries bearing sample barcodes and UMIs. TCRdb recomputed calls from the 5' RACE reads with MiXCR, one row per CDR3 protein. The sample has hundreds of thousands of distinct CDR3 sequences, approximately 15% seen once. Sequencing input: PBMCs or a T cell subset sorted from them (not recorded which). This chain links TRBV7-3 with TRBJ2-5, with unresolved D. The sequence was obtained from a man between 18 and 35 years old who had mild COVID-19 (a few samples of this study predate the infection). Cell type and time point are not known. CDR3 amino acids: CASSLRHQETQYF. CDR3 coding DNA: TGTGCCAGCAGCTTAAGGCACCAAGAGACCCAGTACTTC.